The rows below give T cell receptor beta chains drawn from one sample of a study of identical twins. A single record per CDR3 protein comes from TCRdb applying MiXCR to the 5' RACE reads. The table lists about 240,000 distinct CDR3 sequences, over 9.5% of them singletons. The sample also formed part of further work on yellow fever vaccine responses in identical twins.

Sequencing was carried out using memory (CD45RO+) T cells sorted from blood. Source of these receptors: a woman younger than 35 in good health. Each CDR3 is given with its conserved first and last residue. Fields, in order: clone size, D gene, V gene, J gene, CDR3 DNA, CDR3 protein. The D gene is left open where the match is weak. The size field is filled for only some rows; it gives once, few, many or a size class.

many,TRBD1,TRBV28,TRBJ2-5,TGTGCCAGCAGTTTCCGGGACAGACAAGAGACCCAGTACTTC,CASSFRDRQETQYF
many,TRBD1,TRBV19,TRBJ2-7,TGTGCCAGTAGTCCGGACAGGGGTTACGAGCAGTACTTC,CASSPDRGYEQYF
many,TRBD1,TRBV20-1,TRBJ2-2,TGCAGTGCAAGCAAAATTGCAGGGGGCACCGGGGAGCTGTTTTTT,CSASKIAGGTGELFF
.,.,TRBV12-3/TRBV12-4,TRBJ2-7,TGTGCCAGCCGACGGGCAGGGGAAAGCTACGAGCAGTACTTC,CASRRAGESYEQYF
few,.,TRBV7-9,TRBJ2-1,TGTGCCAGCAGCTTTCGAGCGAGCTCCTACAATGAGCAGTTCTTC,CASSFRASSYNEQFF
few,TRBD1,TRBV29-1,TRBJ1-2,TGCAGCGTTGGTGGACAGGGGGCTCATGGCTACACCTTC,CSVGGQGAHGYTF
few,.,TRBV7-9,TRBJ1-5,TGTGCCAGCGCTAATACCGGCAATCAGCCCCAGCATTTT,CASANTGNQPQHF
few,.,TRBV7-9,TRBJ1-1,TGTGCCAGCAGCTCCAATCCAACTGGAACTGAAGCTTTCTTT,CASSSNPTGTEAFF
many,.,TRBV5-1,TRBJ2-1,TGCGCCAGCAGCTTGGGCAGACCAAACTCCTACAATGAGCAGTTCTTC,CASSLGRPNSYNEQFF
few,.,TRBV29-1,TRBJ1-5,TGCAGCGTTGAATCCACCGGTCAGCCCCAGCATTTT,CSVESTGQPQHF
few,.,TRBV12-3/TRBV12-4,TRBJ2-1,TGTGCCAGCAGAGGGGGGACTGAGCAGTTCTTC,CASRGGTEQFF
many,TRBD2,TRBV9,TRBJ2-7,TGTGCCAGCAGCGGATCTAGCGGGGGAGCCCCCTACGAGCAGTACTTC,CASSGSSGGAPYEQYF